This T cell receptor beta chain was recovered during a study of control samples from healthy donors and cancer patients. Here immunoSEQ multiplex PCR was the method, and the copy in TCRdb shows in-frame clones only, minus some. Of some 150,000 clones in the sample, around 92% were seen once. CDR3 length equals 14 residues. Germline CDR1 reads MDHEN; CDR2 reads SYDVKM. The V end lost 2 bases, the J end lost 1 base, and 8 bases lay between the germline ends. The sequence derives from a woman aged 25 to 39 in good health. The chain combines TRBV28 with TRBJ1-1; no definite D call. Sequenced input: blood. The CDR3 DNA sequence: TGTGCCAGCAGTTTACAGGTTTCGAACACTGAAGCTTTCTTT. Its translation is CASSLQVSNTEAFF.